This entry describes one TCR beta chain. The sample holds a few counts of this clonotype. The clone's antigen remains unknown. Per-base qualities were not stored, and no clone one base away is much larger. The germline V gene encodes CDR1 DFQATT and CDR2 SNEGSKA (reference sequence). The CDR3, from cysteine to phenylalanine, totals 14 residues. The only DNA kept is the CDR3, 42 bases in frame from the first base. Trimming at the junction amounts to 2 bases on V and 2 bases on J, and the germline ends lie 13 bases apart. What this sample's treatment or condition label stands for: in vitro stimulation with specific CMV peptide epitopes to enrich CMV-specific T cells. Data came from an Illumina HiSeq 1500. The public reads were run again by TCRdb, first through fastp at Q25 and then through MiXCR, and only productive beta chains were kept. Identical CDR3 proteins give one entry, which carries the most common genes and DNA. A total of approximately 990,000 distinct CDR3 sequences appear in this sample, roughly 30% of them only once. Around 15% of the sample belongs to the ten largest clones.

This entry is derived from a study of T cell repertoires in cytomegalovirus infection (dated by TCRdb to between 2017 and 2020). As for the study more broadly: Recently identified HLA-C-restricted CMV epitopes, whose presentation resists viral immunomodulation, were targeted by peptide stimulations together with well-studied HLA-B-restricted epitopes. The HLA type of each donor mattered for the analysis, because public TCR beta signatures pointed to carriage of CMV infection along with the matching HLA type. What the research found in general, with its limitations: The ex vivo response was dominated by HLA-C-restricted CMV-specific TCR beta clonotypes, which also provided the single most frequent clonotype in two of eight donors. Carriers of CMV infection plus the relevant HLA type were discriminated by the cumulative frequency of public TCR beta family members in the study cohort and in an independent roughly 400-donor cohort.

The chain employs TRBV20-1 and TRBJ2-7; possibly the D gene is TRBD1, per 5 matching bases. This TCR was sampled from a human donor in good health (CMV status not recorded). Some clones in this sample may be carry-over from other donors' samples. This material consisted of cultured CD8+ T cells from PBMCs, taken from culture after CMV antigen stimulation. Read as DNA, the sequence is TGCAGTGCTAGAAACCTTGTAGGGGCCTACGAGCAGTACTTC. It translates to CSARNLVGAYEQYF.